The 9 T cell receptor beta chains below come from one sample, sequenced in a study of breast tumors, draining lymph nodes, adjacent tissues. TCRdb redid the calling of the multiplex PCR reads with MiXCR, one entry per CDR3 protein. Here the sample spans around 190,000 distinct CDR3 sequences, roughly 30% being singletons. Breast cancer patients provided tissue from their axillary draining lymph nodes. The sequenced sample was axillary lymph node tissue. The receptors stem from a female donor with breast cancer. Some clones in this sample may be carry-over from other donors' samples.

This clonotype appeared many times. The V call is TRBV29-1, the J call TRBJ2-3; no reliable D call. Germline V gene lookup returns CDR1 SQVTM and CDR2 ANQGSEA. Trimming took 4 bases from V and 14 from J, leaving 13 bases between them. CDR3 length: 10 amino acids. The CDR3: CSVVRPLGYF. The CDR3, as DNA: TGCAGCGTTGTTCGCCCTCTCGGGTATTTT.

This clonotype was picked up a small number of times. The rearrangement links TRBV6-2 or TRBV6-3 to TRBJ1-5; D is uncertain. V was shortened by 7 bases and J by 6 bases, with 16 bases between the two germline ends. The CDR3 has 14 residues. CDR1 is MNHEY, CDR2 SVGEGT, per germline. The CDR3 here is CASTTMVGTQPQHF. The CDR3 nucleotides are TGTGCCAGCACCACAATGGTCGGAACTCAGCCCCAGCATTTT.

This chain links TRBV20-1 with TRBJ1-1, with D unclear. Germline V gives CDR1 DFQATT, CDR2 SNEGSKA (reference sequence). V was cut by 0 bases and J by 0 bases, with 14 bases left in between. The CDR3 is 16 amino acids. The CDR3: CSARDRAGRLNTEAFF. The CDR3, as DNA: TGCAGTGCTAGAGATCGGGCGGGGAGACTGAACACTGAAGCTTTCTTT.

This chain joins TRBV6-6 and TRBJ1-1; D is undetermined. Germline CDR1 MNHNY, CDR2 SVGAGI (reference sequence). This CDR3 has 11 residues. V lost 6 bases and J lost 3, with 5 bases in between. The CDR3 region is CASRSYTEAFF. DNA of the CDR3: TGTGCCAGCAGATCGTACACTGAAGCTTTCTTT.

On this clonotype: This may be a read error: a much more frequent sequence differs by one nucleotide. V and J are TRBV7-8 and TRBJ1-4; the D gene is possibly TRBD1 (6 bases). CDR1 and CDR2 (germline): SGHVS, FQNEAQ. The CDR3 consists of 17 residues. Here the CDR3 DNA reads TGTGCCAGCAGCTTAGAACACAGGGTAACCCAGAATGGAAAACTGTTTTTT. It translates to CASSLEHRVTQNGKLFF.

The chain recombines TRBV20-1 with TRBJ1-6; D is unresolved. The germline V and J ends were trimmed by 3 bases and 8 bases, with 17 bases remaining between them. This CDR3 contains 15 residues. From germline, CDR1 is DFQATT and CDR2 SNEGSKA (reference sequence). The CDR3 DNA follows: TGCAGTGCTAGGGCACTAAGGCACCGCGATTCACCCCTCCACTTT. It translates to CSARALRHRDSPLHF.

At least ten counts were recorded for this clonotype. This chain joins TRBV20-1 and TRBJ2-5; TRBD1 aligns across 7 bases. The trim removed 6 bases at V and 2 bases at J, leaving 12 bases unmatched. Germline CDR1 and CDR2: DFQATT and SNEGSKA (reference sequence). This CDR3 contains 15 residues. The DNA of the CDR3 is TGCAGTGCGACAGGGACCCAACGGTTTCAAGAGACCCAGTACTTC. Amino acids: CSATGTQRFQETQYF.

This clonotype appeared a few times. A read error is possible here, since a much larger clone lies one base away. V is TRBV18 and J is TRBJ2-5; the D gene is possibly TRBD2 (5 bases). This CDR3 has 14 amino acids. Germline V gene lookup returns CDR1 KGHSH and CDR2 LQKENI. The CDR3 spells CASSPSSSQEAQYF. In DNA form, the CDR3 reads TGTGCCAGCTCACCTTCTAGCAGTCAAGAGGCCCAGTACTTC.

The chain combines TRBV24-1 with TRBJ2-7; TRBD1 might be the D (6 bases). The CDR3 sequence is 17 residues long. Germline V lookup: CDR1 KGHDR, CDR2 SFDVKD. The germline V and J ends were trimmed by 0 bases and 8 bases, with 22 bases remaining between them. The CDR3 bases are TGTGCCACCAGTGATTTGCCCCGGATAGGGGGTCGGATGAAGCAGTACTTC. This encodes CATSDLPRIGGRMKQYF.